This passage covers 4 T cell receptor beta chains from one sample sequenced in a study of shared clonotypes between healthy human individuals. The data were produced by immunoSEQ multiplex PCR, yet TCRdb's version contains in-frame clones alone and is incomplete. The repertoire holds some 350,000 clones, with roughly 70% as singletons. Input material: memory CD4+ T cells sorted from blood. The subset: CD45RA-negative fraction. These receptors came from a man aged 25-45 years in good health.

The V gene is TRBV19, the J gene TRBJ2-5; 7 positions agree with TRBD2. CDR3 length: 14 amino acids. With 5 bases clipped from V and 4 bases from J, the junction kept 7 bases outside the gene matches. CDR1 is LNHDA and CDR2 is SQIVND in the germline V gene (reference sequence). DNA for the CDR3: TGTGCCAGTAGTCCCTTCGGGGAGGGAGAGACCCAGTACTTC. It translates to CASSPFGEGETQYF.

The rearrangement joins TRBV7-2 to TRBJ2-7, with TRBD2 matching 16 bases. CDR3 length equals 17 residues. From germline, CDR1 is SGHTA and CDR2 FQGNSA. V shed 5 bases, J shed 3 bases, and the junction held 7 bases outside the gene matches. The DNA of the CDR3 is TGTGCCAGCAGCACCGGGACTAGCGGGAGGGCCGTCTACGAGCAGTACTTC. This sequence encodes CASSTGTSGRAVYEQYF. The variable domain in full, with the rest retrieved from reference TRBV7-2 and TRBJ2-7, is GAGVSQSPSNKVTEKGKDVELRCDPISGHTALYWYRQSLGQGLEFLIYFQGNSAPDKSGLPSDRFSAERTGGSVSTLTIQRTQQEDSAVYLCASSTGTSGRAVYEQYFGPGTRLTVT.

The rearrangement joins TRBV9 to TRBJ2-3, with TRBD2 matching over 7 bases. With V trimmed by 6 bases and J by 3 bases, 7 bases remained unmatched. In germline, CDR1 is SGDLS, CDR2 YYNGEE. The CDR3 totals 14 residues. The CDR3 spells CASKSEGGTDTQYF. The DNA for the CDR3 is TGTGCCAGCAAATCCGAGGGAGGGACAGATACGCAGTATTTT.

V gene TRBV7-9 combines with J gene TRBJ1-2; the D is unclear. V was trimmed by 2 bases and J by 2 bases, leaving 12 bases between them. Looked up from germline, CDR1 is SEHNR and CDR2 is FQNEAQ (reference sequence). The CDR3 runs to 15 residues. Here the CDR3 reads CASSLSGGSNYGYTF. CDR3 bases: TGTGCCAGCAGCTTAAGCGGTGGGTCGAACTATGGCTACACCTTC.